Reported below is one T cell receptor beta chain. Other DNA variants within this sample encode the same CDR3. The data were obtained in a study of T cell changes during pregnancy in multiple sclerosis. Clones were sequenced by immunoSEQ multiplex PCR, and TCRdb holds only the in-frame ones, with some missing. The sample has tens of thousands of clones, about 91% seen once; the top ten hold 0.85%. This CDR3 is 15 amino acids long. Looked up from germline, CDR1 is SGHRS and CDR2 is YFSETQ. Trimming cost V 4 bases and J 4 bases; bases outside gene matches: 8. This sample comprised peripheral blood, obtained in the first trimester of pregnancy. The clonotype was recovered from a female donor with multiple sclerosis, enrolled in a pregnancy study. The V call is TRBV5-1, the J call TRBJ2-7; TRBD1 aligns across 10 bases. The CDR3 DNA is TGCGCCAGCAGCGGGCGGGACAGGGGTTTATACGAGCAGTACTTC. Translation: CASSGRDRGLYEQYF. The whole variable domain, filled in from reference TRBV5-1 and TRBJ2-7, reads KAGVTQTPRYLIKTRGQQVTLSCSPISGHRSVSWYQQTPGQGLQFLFEYFSETQRNKGNFPGRFSGRQFSNSRSEMNVSTLELGDSALYLCASSGRDRGLYEQYFGPGTRLTVT.